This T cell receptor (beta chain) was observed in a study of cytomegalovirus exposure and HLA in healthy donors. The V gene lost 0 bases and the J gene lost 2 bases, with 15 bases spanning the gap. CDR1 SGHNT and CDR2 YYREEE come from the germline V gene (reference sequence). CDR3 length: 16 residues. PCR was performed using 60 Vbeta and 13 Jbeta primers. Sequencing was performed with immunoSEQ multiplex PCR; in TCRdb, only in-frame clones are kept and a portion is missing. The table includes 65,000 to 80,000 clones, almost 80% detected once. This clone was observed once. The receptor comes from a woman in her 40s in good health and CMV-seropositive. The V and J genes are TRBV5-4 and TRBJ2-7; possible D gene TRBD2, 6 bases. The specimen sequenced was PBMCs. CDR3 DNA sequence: TGTGCCAGCAGCTTGGGTCGGGGGAGGTCAACCTACGAGCAGTACTTC. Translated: CASSLGRGRSTYEQYF.